Only a few counts were recorded for the clone carrying this T cell receptor beta chain. Its specificity is unknown. Within the sample, other DNA sequences also encode this same CDR3. These data come from a study of cytomegalovirus exposure and HLA in healthy donors. Study-level information: Assignment to the Caucasian-associated ancestry cluster applied to approximately 80% of the approximately 420 genotyped donors.

Findings and limits, study-wide: The majority of TCR sequences were rare, yet some public TCRs appeared in many donors.

V lost 4 bases and J lost 2; bases outside the gene matches: 5. The germline CDR1 and CDR2 sequences are LGHNA and YNFKEQ. The CDR3 consists of 16 residues. PCR employed 60 Vbeta and 13 Jbeta primers. Method: immunoSEQ multiplex PCR; TCRdb's copy keeps in-frame clones and lacks some. The data hold about 120,000 clones, with 77% observed a single time. Sample: PBMCs. This TCR derives from a man aged 50-59 years in good health and CMV-seropositive. This chain links TRBV4-2 with TRBJ2-6; 7 nucleotides align to TRBD1. The CDR3 nucleotides are TGTGCCAGCAGCCCGACAACAGGGGCTGGGGCCAACGTCCTGACTTTC. It is translated as CASSPTTGAGANVLTF.